This T cell receptor (beta chain) was sequenced during a study of blood T cells in healthy people across ages. General study results and limits: Age showed a roughly linear inverse relationship with TCR beta diversity per million T cells.

A second PCR of 7 to 11 cycles used a sample-barcoded 5' primer and a J-beta primer mix. The template-switch adaptor, which had 12 random nucleotides, put a tag on each cDNA molecule. A single record per CDR3 protein comes from TCRdb applying MiXCR to the 5' RACE reads. The sample contains 1.5 million to 2 million distinct CDR3 sequences, about 31% of which appear only once. A remark on this clonotype: What it recognizes is unknown.

The ends were cut back, 2 bases at V and 2 bases at J, with 15 bases in the middle. CDR1 is SGHTA, CDR2 FQGTGA, per germline. The CDR3 covers 16 residues. This TCR came from a woman in her 30s in good health. The chain couples TRBV7-3 to TRBJ2-5; tentatively, D is TRBD1 (6 bases). The sample was blood. The CDR3 sequence: CASSLGGPDTQETQYF. The DNA of the CDR3 is TGTGCCAGCAGCTTAGGGGGCCCGGACACTCAAGAGACCCAGTACTTC.